Included here is one T cell receptor (beta chain) sequence, with context. This record belongs to a study of control samples from healthy donors and cancer patients. Data came from immunoSEQ multiplex PCR; TCRdb stores just in-frame clones and leaves some out. Of 75,000 to 90,000 clones listed, approximately 81% are singletons. This TCR derives from a woman aged 40 to 50 in good health. The sequenced sample consisted of blood.

The chain's CDR3 is CATSDQSGRLEDTQYF. The CDR3 bases are TGTGCCACCAGTGACCAAAGTGGGCGCCTGGAGGATACGCAGTATTTT. The J gene is TRBJ2-3, the V gene TRBV24-1, with unresolved D. Germline assignment: CDR1 KGHDR and CDR2 SFDVKD. V lost 4 bases to trimming and J lost 6 bases, with 19 bases between them. This CDR3 has 16 residues.